This entry concerns a single T cell receptor (beta chain). What it binds is not known. These data are taken from a study of T cells in Graves' hyperthyroidism and ophthalmopathy. With 6 bases removed from V and 2 bases from J, the gap between germline ends came to 10 bases. This CDR3 is built from 13 residues. Germline V gene data show CDR1 as MNHNS and CDR2 as SASEGT. The patients, who ranged from 18 to 65 in age, presented with newly diagnosed hyperthyroidism lasting under 2 months. The authors obtained PBMCs from 9 to 10 ml of fresh peripheral blood. Broader study findings: Progression to ophthalmopathy was predicted a median of roughly 6.5 months early.

Authors of the study amplified TCR beta CDR3 regions from RNA transcripts. The HTBI primer set was used in a first-round RT-PCR of the TCR CDR3. Via MiXCR, TCRdb re-called the multiplex PCR reads, giving one row per CDR3 protein. This sample has about 350,000 distinct CDR3 sequences, with more than 11% found just once. The TCR originated in a woman in her 30s with Graves' hyperthyroidism. The J gene is TRBJ1-1, the V gene TRBV6-1; D might be TRBD1 (5 bases). The sequencing sample was made of blood. The CDR3 region has the DNA TGTGCCAGCAGGGGGACGCGAAACACTGAAGCTTTCTTT. It is translated as CASRGTRNTEAFF.